The entry below gives a single T cell receptor (beta chain) sequence along with its context. The antigen is undetermined. The CDR3 covers 17 residues. Germline loops: CDR1 SGHNT, CDR2 YYREEE (reference sequence). Losses at the gene ends were 4 bases for V and 4 bases for J; bases not matched to a gene: 14. PCR primers comprised 60 Vbeta and 13 Jbeta primers. The data were produced by immunoSEQ multiplex PCR, yet TCRdb's version contains in-frame clones alone and is incomplete. This sample's clone table lists some 30,000 clones. This sample stems from a study of cytomegalovirus exposure and HLA in healthy donors. Turning to the study itself: Earlier sequencing of about 179 million T cells yielded 100 million to 140 million unique TCR beta sequences. Counted in an early data release were approximately 80 million unique TCRs from HLA-typed donors. Whole-study results and caveats: Upon later analysis, TCR association rates were observed to vary by HLA locus, being highest for DRB1 and lowest for HLA-C. Despite most TCR sequences being rare, some public TCRs occurred in many donors.

The chain employs TRBV5-4 and TRBJ1-1; 9 nucleotides agree with TRBD1. The receptor was isolated from a man aged 40-49 years in good health and CMV-seronegative. The sequenced material came from PBMCs. CDR3 DNA sequence: TGTGCCAGCAGCGTGGTCCCGGGACAGGGATTGGGCACTGAAGCTTTCTTT. It codes for CASSVVPGQGLGTEAFF.